A selection of T cell receptor beta chains follows, all from one sample in a study of post-analysis software for immune sequencing data. TCRdb re-derived calls from the PCR reads in MiXCR, one entry per CDR3 protein. Seen here are about 180,000 distinct CDR3 sequences, 25% to 35% observed once, and the top ten hold approximately 1.5%. Sequencing was done on a sample of blood. The receptors derive from a girl between 10 and 17 years old with multiple sclerosis. Both conserved end residues are part of each CDR3. The D gene is left open where the match is weak. The size of a clone is reported for some rows only, either as once, few or many, or as a class for expanded clones.

J gene: TRBJ1-5; V gene: TRBV7-2; D gene: TRBD1; clone size: NA; CDR3 protein: CASSLRPGQLSNQPQHF; CDR3 DNA: TGTGCCAGCAGCCTAAGACCGGGACAGCTTAGCAATCAGCCCCAGCATTTT
J gene: TRBJ2-1; V gene: TRBV29-1; D gene: TRBD2; clone size: few; CDR3 protein: CSVGGLARFSYNEQFF; CDR3 DNA: TGCAGCGTTGGGGGACTAGCACGATTCTCCTACAATGAGCAGTTCTTC
J gene: TRBJ2-5; V gene: TRBV30; D gene: TRBD1; clone size: few; CDR3 protein: CAWSALGTGYF; CDR3 DNA: TGTGCCTGGAGTGCTCTCGGGACAGGGTACTTC
J gene: TRBJ2-1; V gene: TRBV29-1; D gene: NA; clone size: many; CDR3 protein: CSSLAYNEQFF; CDR3 DNA: TGCAGCTCTCTGGCCTACAATGAGCAGTTCTTC
J gene: TRBJ1-1; V gene: TRBV18; D gene: TRBD1; clone size: few; CDR3 protein: CASSPGQANTEAFF; CDR3 DNA: TGTGCCAGCTCCCCCGGACAGGCGAACACTGAAGCTTTCTTT
J gene: TRBJ2-7; V gene: TRBV20-1; D gene: TRBD2; clone size: few; CDR3 protein: CSAPSGSAAYEQYF; CDR3 DNA: TGCAGTGCCCCAAGCGGGAGCGCAGCCTACGAGCAGTACTTC
J gene: TRBJ1-5; V gene: TRBV7-6; D gene: TRBD1; clone size: many; CDR3 protein: CASSPTTGGPNQPQHF; CDR3 DNA: TGTGCCAGCAGCCCGACTACAGGGGGCCCCAATCAGCCCCAGCATTTT
J gene: TRBJ2-5; V gene: TRBV7-2; D gene: NA; clone size: NA; CDR3 protein: CASTIQARGETQYF; CDR3 DNA: TGTGCCAGCACCATCCAAGCGAGGGGGGAGACCCAGTACTTC
J gene: TRBJ1-2; V gene: TRBV29-1; D gene: TRBD1; clone size: many; CDR3 protein: CSATGTVTGYTF; CDR3 DNA: TGCAGCGCAACCGGGACAGTCACTGGCTACACCTTC
J gene: TRBJ2-1; V gene: TRBV5-1; D gene: TRBD1; clone size: many; CDR3 protein: CASSAQDRVDEQFF; CDR3 DNA: TGCGCCAGCAGCGCCCAGGACAGGGTGGATGAGCAGTTCTTC
J gene: TRBJ2-3; V gene: TRBV19; D gene: TRBD1; clone size: once; CDR3 protein: CASSPWTGKFADTQYF; CDR3 DNA: TGTGCCAGTAGCCCTTGGACAGGGAAATTCGCAGATACGCAGTATTTT
J gene: TRBJ2-1; V gene: TRBV6-1; D gene: TRBD2; clone size: NA; CDR3 protein: CASRTREGSYNEQFF; CDR3 DNA: TGTGCCAGCAGGACTAGGGAGGGCTCCTACAATGAGCAGTTCTTC
J gene: TRBJ2-5; V gene: TRBV6-5; D gene: NA; clone size: NA; CDR3 protein: CASSYSWGAAGVKTQYF; CDR3 DNA: TGTGCCAGCAGTTACAGTTGGGGGGCTGCAGGGGTGAAGACCCAGTACTTC
J gene: TRBJ2-1; V gene: TRBV5-1; D gene: NA; clone size: many; CDR3 protein: CASSLNDPGGNEQFF; CDR3 DNA: TGCGCCAGCAGCTTAAACGACCCCGGCGGCAATGAGCAGTTCTTC
J gene: TRBJ1-2; V gene: TRBV7-6; D gene: NA; clone size: many; CDR3 protein: CASSLVAGGGGYTF; CDR3 DNA: TGTGCCAGCAGCCTAGTAGCCGGGGGTGGGGGCTACACCTTC
J gene: TRBJ2-3; V gene: TRBV12-3/TRBV12-4; D gene: TRBD2; clone size: NA; CDR3 protein: CASRRLAVSTDTQYF; CDR3 DNA: TGTGCCAGCAGAAGACTAGCGGTTAGCACAGATACGCAGTATTTT
J gene: TRBJ2-7; V gene: TRBV14; D gene: TRBD1; clone size: NA; CDR3 protein: CASSQGQGTEQYF; CDR3 DNA: TGTGCCAGCAGCCAAGGACAGGGGACCGAGCAGTACTTC
J gene: TRBJ2-1; V gene: TRBV2; D gene: TRBD2; clone size: few; CDR3 protein: CASTDNRGEREYNEQFF; CDR3 DNA: TGTGCCAGCACTGATAATCGGGGTGAGCGGGAGTACAATGAGCAGTTCTTC
J gene: TRBJ2-7; V gene: TRBV3-1; D gene: NA; clone size: NA; CDR3 protein: CASSQEVALSYEQYF; CDR3 DNA: TGTGCCAGCAGCCAAGAGGTAGCCCTCTCCTACGAGCAGTACTTC
J gene: TRBJ2-7; V gene: TRBV12-3/TRBV12-4; D gene: TRBD1; clone size: many; CDR3 protein: CASSDRGGFKDEQYF; CDR3 DNA: TGTGCCAGCAGTGACAGGGGGGGGTTTAAGGACGAGCAGTACTTC
J gene: TRBJ1-2; V gene: TRBV6-2/TRBV6-3; D gene: NA; clone size: few; CDR3 protein: CASSHRDGVSYTF; CDR3 DNA: TGTGCCAGCAGTCACCGGGACGGAGTAAGCTACACCTTC
J gene: TRBJ2-1; V gene: TRBV12-3/TRBV12-4; D gene: TRBD2; clone size: NA; CDR3 protein: CASRLGLAAYNEQFF; CDR3 DNA: TGTGCCAGCAGACTTGGACTAGCGGCCTACAATGAGCAGTTCTTC
J gene: TRBJ1-6; V gene: TRBV27; D gene: NA; clone size: NA; CDR3 protein: CASSFGGRRSPLHF; CDR3 DNA: TGTGCCAGCAGTTTCGGGGGGCGTCGCTCACCCCTCCACTTT
J gene: TRBJ1-1; V gene: TRBV5-1; D gene: TRBD1; clone size: NA; CDR3 protein: CASSVTGGAEAFF; CDR3 DNA: TGCGCCAGCAGCGTTACAGGGGGGGCTGAAGCTTTCTTT
J gene: TRBJ2-7; V gene: TRBV6-1; D gene: NA; clone size: many; CDR3 protein: CASSALTYEQYF; CDR3 DNA: TGTGCCAGCAGTGCGTTGACCTACGAGCAGTACTTC
J gene: TRBJ1-1; V gene: TRBV10-3; D gene: NA; clone size: few; CDR3 protein: CAISEDRIYTEAFF; CDR3 DNA: TGTGCCATCAGTGAAGACAGGATATACACTGAAGCTTTCTTT
J gene: TRBJ2-3; V gene: TRBV6-2/TRBV6-3; D gene: TRBD2; clone size: NA; CDR3 protein: CASSFSETSISTDTQYF; CDR3 DNA: TGTGCCAGCAGTTTTTCCGAGACTAGCATTTCCACAGATACGCAGTATTTT
J gene: TRBJ2-1; V gene: TRBV12-3/TRBV12-4; D gene: NA; clone size: few; CDR3 protein: CASSFQDTYNEQFF; CDR3 DNA: TGTGCCAGCAGTTTTCAGGACACGTACAATGAGCAGTTCTTC